This T cell receptor beta chain is drawn from a study of T cell responses to AZD1222 COVID-19 vaccine. Produced via immunoSEQ multiplex PCR; TCRdb's table is partial and in-frame only. Among roughly 200,000 clones listed, around 90% were seen once. The sequencing used peripheral blood, collected 28 days after the second dose of the MenACWY control vaccine. The receptor was isolated from an adult who received the MenACWY meningococcal vaccine as a control.

In DNA, the CDR3 is TGTGCCTGGAGTCAACGAGGGGGACGGGGCATGAACACTGAAGCTTTCTTT. Translation: CAWSQRGGRGMNTEAFF. J is TRBJ1-1 and V is TRBV30, with D tentatively TRBD1 (6 bases). There are 17 residues in the CDR3. The V gene's germline CDR1 is GTSNPN and CDR2 SVGIG (reference sequence). V dropped 2 bases and J dropped 0 bases, with 19 bases sitting between them.